The clone carrying this T cell receptor beta chain was picked up many times. These data are taken from a study of early T cells in non-severe SARS-CoV-2 infection. Study as a whole: The sequenced material was bulk RNA from unsorted whole blood, and its chains were unpaired.

Germline CDR1 MGHRA, CDR2 YSYEKL. Trimming left V 0 bases short and J 9 bases short, with 12 bases between. This CDR3 comprises 14 residues. Unique molecular identifiers were affixed to single, distinct cDNA molecules. TCRdb analysed the 5' RACE reads with MiXCR anew, one entry per CDR3 protein. This sample has 85,000 to 100,000 distinct CDR3 sequences; 13% occur once, and the top ten carry over 2%. The chain uses TRBV4-1 and TRBJ1-5; no clear D. The sequence was collected from an adult who was a healthcare worker with PCR-confirmed SARS-CoV-2 infection or an uninfected control (not recorded which). The sample taken for sequencing was whole blood. The CDR3 bases are TGCGCCAGCAGCCAAGATGGTGCCTTGATGCCCCAGCATTTT. This encodes CASSQDGALMPQHF.